The 18 T cell receptor beta chains below all came from one sample that was sequenced in a study of Ad26.COV2.S vaccination and SARS-CoV-2 variants (dated by TCRdb to the early 2020s). The meaning of the sample's treatment or condition label: around 19 received Ad26.COV2.S at low or high dose, single or two shots; 5 received placebo; per-sample allocation not given. Repertoires of vaccine and placebo recipients were sequenced from samples taken on day 63 after the first injection. The library was produced with the immunoSEQ multiplex PCR assay. TCRdb obtained this table from immuneACCESS and retained in-frame rearrangements with V and J assigned. These tables miss some clones; where compared with another copy, unresolved V genes account for less than half of the shortfall, and the remainder is unexplained. This sample lists some 290,000 clones; about 86% were detected once. The ten largest clones add up to less than 2% of the sample.

The sample here was peripheral blood, taken in a trial of Ad26.COV2.S vaccine versus placebo. The receptor set was obtained from a person aged 18-65 years who received the Ad26.COV2.S COVID-19 vaccine or a placebo.

The CDR3 here is CASSVYNEQFF. The CDR3 DNA reads as TGTGCCAGCAGTGTCTACAATGAGCAGTTCTTC. The rearrangement links TRBV11-2 to TRBJ2-1; D ambiguous. V lost 6 bases and J 3 bases, leaving 3 bases between the germline ends. Germline assignment: CDR1 SGHAT and CDR2 FQNNGV. The CDR3 is made up of 11 amino acids.

The chain couples TRBV5-1 to TRBJ2-3; no firm D call. Germline CDR1 and CDR2: SGHRS and YFSETQ. Trimming pared 0 bases from V and 6 bases from J, leaving 8 bases between. This CDR3 is 13 amino acids long. The CDR3 DNA reads TGCGCCAGCAGCTTGGGGAGTGGGGATACGCAGTATTTT. This translates into CASSLGSGDTQYF.

This chain uses TRBV4-3 with TRBJ1-2; D is possibly TRBD1 (6 bases). The CDR3 consists of 14 residues. V lost 0 bases, J lost 7 bases, and 12 bases lay in between. Germline-derived CDR1 and CDR2 are LGHNA and YSLEER. CDR3 loop: CASSQDPGAVGYTF. The CDR3, as DNA: TGCGCCAGCAGCCAAGATCCGGGGGCGGTTGGCTACACCTTC.

The V and J genes are TRBV19 and TRBJ1-1, with unresolved D. Germline V CDR1 and CDR2: LNHDA, SQIVND (reference sequence). The CDR3 spans 14 residues. The V end lost 8 bases, the J end lost 5 bases, and 18 bases lay between the germline ends. The CDR3 reads CASFNRVYRTEAFF. In DNA, the CDR3 is TGTGCCAGTTTTAATAGGGTCTATCGGACTGAAGCTTTCTTT.

V is TRBV13 and J is TRBJ1-2, with a weak D call TRBD1 (6 bases). The CDR3 sequence is 15 residues long. V lost 3 bases and J lost 4, with 15 bases in between. From germline, CDR1 is PRHDT and CDR2 FYEKMQ (reference sequence). Here the CDR3 reads CASSFSGGLSYGYTF. DNA for the CDR3: TGTGCCAGCAGCTTCAGCGGGGGGCTAAGCTATGGCTACACCTTC.

This chain uses TRBV6-5 with TRBJ1-1; 12 positions agree with TRBD1. In germline, CDR1 is MNHEY, CDR2 SVGAGI. The CDR3 spans 14 residues. With 6 bases clipped from V and 6 bases from J, the junction kept 5 bases outside the gene matches. The CDR3 nucleotides are TGTGCCAGCAGAAAAGGGACAGGGGGCTCTGAAGCTTTCTTT. It specifies CASRKGTGGSEAFF.

The chain uses TRBV12-5 and TRBJ2-6, with 8 nucleotides matching TRBD1. CDR1 is LGHNT and CDR2 is FRNRAP in the germline V gene. The CDR3 has 15 amino acids. The V segment lost 5 bases and the J segment 1 base; nucleotides outside the gene matches: 1. DNA for the CDR3: TGTGCTAGTGGTCGACAGGGGTCTGGGGCCAACGTCCTGACTTTC. Amino acids: CASGRQGSGANVLTF.

The V gene is TRBV3-1 (or the pseudogene TRBV3-2), the J gene TRBJ2-2; D not resolved. V was pared by 1 base and J by 3 bases, with 18 bases between. This CDR3 has 18 residues. Germline CDR1 and CDR2: LGHDT and YNNKEL (reference sequence). CDR3 in amino acids: CASSQVPKFVRDTGELFF. The CDR3 DNA reads TGTGCCAGCAGCCAAGTGCCCAAGTTCGTTAGGGACACCGGGGAGCTGTTTTTT.

V gene TRBV28 combines with J gene TRBJ1-1, with unresolved D. The V and J ends lost 3 bases and 3 bases respectively, with 5 bases between them. The CDR3 runs 12 residues. In germline, CDR1 is MDHEN, CDR2 SYDVKM. The CDR3 nucleotides read TGTGCCAGCAGTTTTAGGCACACTGAAGCTTTCTTT. Translating gives CASSFRHTEAFF.

The CDR3 sequence is CASSPDRLMNTEAFF. The CDR3 nucleotides read TGTGCCAGCAGCCCGGACAGACTCATGAACACTGAAGCTTTCTTT. This chain links TRBV7-9 with TRBJ1-1, with D maybe TRBD1 (6 bases). CDR1 SEHNR and CDR2 FQNEAQ come from the germline V gene (reference sequence). Trimming pared 5 bases from V and 0 bases from J, leaving 13 bases between. The CDR3 is 15 residues long.

J is TRBJ1-1 and V is TRBV18; perhaps TRBD1 as D (6 bases). The germline CDR1 and CDR2 sequences are KGHSH and LQKENI. With 8 bases removed from V and 4 bases from J, the gap between germline ends came to 14 bases. This CDR3 has 13 amino acids. CDR3 region: CASLIRGATEAFF. CDR3 bases: TGTGCCAGCCTAATTAGGGGGGCCACTGAAGCTTTCTTT.

This clone was found a few times. This rearrangement joins TRBV4-1 to TRBJ2-1; D call uncertain. Trimming left V 1 base short and J 1 base short, with 11 bases between. Germline V gives CDR1 MGHRA, CDR2 YSYEKL. This CDR3 has 16 amino acids. In nucleotides, the CDR3 is TGCGCCAGCAGCCAAGTTAATCTGGTTTCCTACAATGAGCAGTTCTTC. Encoded protein: CASSQVNLVSYNEQFF.

The gene calls are TRBV11-3 and TRBJ2-2; 10 bases map to TRBD2. The CDR3 loop spans 15 amino acids. J lost 9 bases, V lost 5 bases, and 9 bases had no gene match. CDR1 SGHNT and CDR2 YENEEA come from the germline V gene. CDR3 DNA sequence: TGTGCCAGCAGCGCACCGTCTAGCGGGGGCCGGGAGCTGTTTTTT. It specifies CASSAPSSGGRELFF.

V and J are TRBV7-3 and TRBJ2-5; D might be TRBD1 (6 bases). The ends were cut back, 6 bases at V and 2 bases at J, with 22 bases in the middle. CDR1 and CDR2 from the germline V gene are SGHTA and FQGTGA. The CDR3 covers 17 residues. The CDR3 here is CASSLDGPTGIQETQYF. The CDR3 coding sequence is TGTGCCAGCAGTCTCGACGGACCAACAGGGATTCAAGAGACCCAGTACTTC.

The chain has TRBV6-5 and TRBJ1-1; D is unclear. Germline values: CDR1 MNHEY, CDR2 SVGAGI. CDR3 length: 13 residues. This CDR3 is CAVSKTVNTEAFF. In DNA, the CDR3 is TGTGCGGTCTCCAAGACGGTGAACACTGAAGCTTTCTTT.

The V and J genes are TRBV11-2 and TRBJ2-3; 10 bases align to TRBD2. The CDR3 has 16 amino acids. Germline CDR1 is SGHAT and CDR2 is FQNNGV. V was clipped by 5 bases and J by 3 bases; unmatched bases: 8. CDR3 region: CASSLTSGALTDTQYF. CDR3 nucleotide sequence: TGTGCCAGCAGCCTTACTAGCGGGGCCTTAACAGATACGCAGTATTTT.

The table lists this clone with a count of one. J is TRBJ2-2 and V is TRBV30; D uncertain. Between the trimmed V and J ends, which lost 0 bases and 5 bases, there was a span of 10 bases. There are 14 residues in the CDR3. Germline CDR1 is GTSNPN and CDR2 is SVGIG (reference sequence). CDR3 bases: TGTGCCTGGAGTGTACGTAGCCCGACCGGGGAGCTGTTTTTT. This sequence encodes CAWSVRSPTGELFF.

The chain links TRBV10-2 to TRBJ2-7; unclear D gene. The CDR3 covers 11 residues. The V gene lost 7 bases and the J gene lost 3 bases, with 7 bases spanning the gap. Per the germline V gene, CDR1 is WSHSY and CDR2 is SAAADI. CDR3 in DNA: TGCGCCAGCACAAAAGGCTACGAGCAGTACTTC. It translates to CASTKGYEQYF.